The clone carrying this T cell receptor (beta chain) has at least ten counts. Its antigen is undetermined. This specimen comes from a study of breast tumors, draining lymph nodes, adjacent tissues. Overall study results and limits: Compared with lymph nodes, tumors were less diverse; compared with nontumor tissue, more. Tumor T cell lymph node origin was a supported hypothesis, not proven.

TCRdb reprocessed the multiplex PCR reads with MiXCR, giving one entry per CDR3 protein. The sample has approximately 52,000 distinct CDR3 sequences; under 45% are singletons. The CDR3 is 15 residues long. Per the germline V gene, CDR1 is MNHEY and CDR2 is SVGAGI. V shed 4 bases, J shed 0 bases, and the junction held 6 bases outside the gene matches. Material: breast tumor tissue. The rearrangement uses TRBV6-5 and TRBJ2-7; 7 nucleotides agree with TRBD2. The TCR comes from a female donor with breast cancer. Some clones in this sample may be carry-over from other donors' samples. The CDR3 protein is CASSSPAGSSYEQYF. In DNA form, the CDR3 reads TGTGCCAGCAGTTCACCAGCGGGGAGCTCCTACGAGCAGTACTTC.